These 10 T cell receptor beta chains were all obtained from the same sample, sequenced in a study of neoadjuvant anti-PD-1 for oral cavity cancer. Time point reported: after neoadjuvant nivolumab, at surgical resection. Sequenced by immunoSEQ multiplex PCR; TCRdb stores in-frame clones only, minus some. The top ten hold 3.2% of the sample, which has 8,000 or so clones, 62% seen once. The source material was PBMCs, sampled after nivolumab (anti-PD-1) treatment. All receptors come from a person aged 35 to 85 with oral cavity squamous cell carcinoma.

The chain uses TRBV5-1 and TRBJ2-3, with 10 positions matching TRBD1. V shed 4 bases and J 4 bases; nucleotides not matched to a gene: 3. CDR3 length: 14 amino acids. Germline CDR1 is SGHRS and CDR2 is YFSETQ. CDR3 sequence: CASSIGQGADTQYF. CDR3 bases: TGCGCCAGCAGCATAGGACAGGGGGCAGATACGCAGTATTTT. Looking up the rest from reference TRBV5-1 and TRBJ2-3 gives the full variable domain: KAGVTQTPRYLIKTRGQQVTLSCSPISGHRSVSWYQQTPGQGLQFLFEYFSETQRNKGNFPGRFSGRQFSNSRSEMNVSTLELGDSALYLCASSIGQGADTQYFGPGTRLTVL.

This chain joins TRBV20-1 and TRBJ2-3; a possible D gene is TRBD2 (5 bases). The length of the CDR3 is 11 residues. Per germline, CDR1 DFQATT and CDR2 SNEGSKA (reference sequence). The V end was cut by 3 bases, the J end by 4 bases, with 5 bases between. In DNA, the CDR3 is TGCAGTGCTAGCGGGGCAGATACGCAGTATTTT. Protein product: CSASGADTQYF.

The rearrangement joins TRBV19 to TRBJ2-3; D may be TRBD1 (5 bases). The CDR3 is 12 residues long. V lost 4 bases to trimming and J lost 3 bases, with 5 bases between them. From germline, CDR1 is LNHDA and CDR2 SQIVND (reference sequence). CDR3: CASSTGTDTQYF. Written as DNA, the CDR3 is TGTGCCAGTAGTACAGGGACAGATACGCAGTATTTT.

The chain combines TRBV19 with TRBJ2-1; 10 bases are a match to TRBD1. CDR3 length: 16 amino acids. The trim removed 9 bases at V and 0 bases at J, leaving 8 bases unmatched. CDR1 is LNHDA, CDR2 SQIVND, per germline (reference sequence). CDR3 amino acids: CASPSRTGGSYNEQFF. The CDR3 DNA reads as TGTGCCAGCCCTTCCCGGACAGGGGGCTCCTACAATGAGCAGTTCTTC.

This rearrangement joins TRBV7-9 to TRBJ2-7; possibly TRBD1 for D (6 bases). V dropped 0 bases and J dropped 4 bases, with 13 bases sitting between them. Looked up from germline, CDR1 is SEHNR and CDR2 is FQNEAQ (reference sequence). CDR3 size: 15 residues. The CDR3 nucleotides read TGTGCCAGCAGCTTAGCTTGGACAGTTACATACGAGCAGTACTTC. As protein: CASSLAWTVTYEQYF.

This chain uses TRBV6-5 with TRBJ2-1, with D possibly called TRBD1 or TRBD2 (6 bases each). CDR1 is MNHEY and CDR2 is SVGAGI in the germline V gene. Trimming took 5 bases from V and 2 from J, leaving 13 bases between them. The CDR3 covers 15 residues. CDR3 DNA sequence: TGTGCCAGCAGTCGACGGGGGCTGACCTACAATGAGCAGTTCTTC. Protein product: CASSRRGLTYNEQFF.

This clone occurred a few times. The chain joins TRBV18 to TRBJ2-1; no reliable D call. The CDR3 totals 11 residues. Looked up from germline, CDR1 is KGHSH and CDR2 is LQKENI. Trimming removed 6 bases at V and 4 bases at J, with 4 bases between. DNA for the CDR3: TGTGCCAGCTCCCTTTACAATGAGCAGTTCTTC. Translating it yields CASSLYNEQFF.

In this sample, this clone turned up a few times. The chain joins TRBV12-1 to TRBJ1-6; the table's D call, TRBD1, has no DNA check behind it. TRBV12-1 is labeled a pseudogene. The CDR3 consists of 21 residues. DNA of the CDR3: TGTGCCAGCAGCTTTGCGGAGGGACGGACAGGGCCTAATAACTATAATTCACCCCTCCACTTT. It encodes CASSFAEGRTGPNNYNSPLHF.

The DNA of the CDR3 is TGCGCCAGCAGCTGGGACGGTGCGTCGGGCAATGAGCAGTTCTTC. Amino acid sequence: CASSWDGASGNEQFF. The chain couples TRBV5-1 to TRBJ2-1; possibly TRBD1 or TRBD2 for D (5 bases each). V lost 3 bases and J 6 bases, leaving 16 bases between the germline ends. Germline CDR1 is SGHRS and CDR2 is YFSETQ. The CDR3 loop spans 15 amino acids.

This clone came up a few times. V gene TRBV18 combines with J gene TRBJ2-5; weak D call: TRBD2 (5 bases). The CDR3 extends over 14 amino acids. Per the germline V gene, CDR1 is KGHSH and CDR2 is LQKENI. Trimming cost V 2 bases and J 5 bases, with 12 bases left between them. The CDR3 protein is CASSPKGGGETQYF. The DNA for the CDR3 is TGTGCCAGCTCACCAAAGGGCGGAGGTGAGACCCAGTACTTC.